These 6 T cell receptor beta chains originate from one sample sequenced in a study of CD8+ T cells in alopecia areata. Extracted from the samples, RNA was reverse transcribed into cDNA to serve as the sequencing template. Sequencing used immunoSEQ multiplex PCR; TCRdb keeps in-frame clones, though not all of them. The table shows about 110,000 clones, with 55% to 70% occurring only once. The sequencing sample was made of NKG2D-low CD8+ T cells sorted from blood. Receptor source: a human donor with alopecia areata.

This chain connects TRBV4-1 to TRBJ1-6; 10 nucleotides match TRBD1. This CDR3 contains 16 residues. V shed 1 base, J shed 7 bases, and the junction held 4 bases outside the gene matches. CDR1 and CDR2 (germline): MGHRA, YSYEKL. The CDR3: CASSQGGDRGNSPLHF. CDR3 nucleotide sequence: TGCGCCAGCAGCCAAGGAGGGGACAGGGGAAATTCACCCCTCCACTTT.

This chain joins TRBV7-9 and TRBJ2-1; TRBD2 is a possible D gene (5 bases). The CDR3 covers 12 residues. V lost 5 bases to trimming and J lost 10 bases, with 12 bases between them. Germline V gene data show CDR1 as SEHNR and CDR2 as FQNEAQ (reference sequence). In nucleotides, the CDR3 is TGTGCCAGCAGCAGGACTCCGCCCGAGCAGTTCTTC. It translates to CASSRTPPEQFF.

The rearrangement joins TRBV28 to TRBJ1-2; no clear D gene. Per germline, CDR1 MDHEN and CDR2 SYDVKM. With 2 bases removed from V and 0 bases from J, the gap between germline ends came to 19 bases. CDR3 length: 18 residues. CDR3 coding DNA: TGTGCCAGCAGTTTACCAATCCCCGGGCCAACTGCTAACTATGGCTACACCTTC. The encoded protein is CASSLPIPGPTANYGYTF.

The rearrangement uses TRBV28 and TRBJ2-5, with 11 positions matching TRBD2. This CDR3 has 16 residues. The germline gives CDR1 MDHEN, CDR2 SYDVKM. With 6 bases clipped from V and 2 bases from J, the junction kept 8 bases outside the gene matches. CDR3 DNA sequence: TGTGCCAGCAGCTTACCGACTAGCGGGAATCAAGAGACCCAGTACTTC. It encodes CASSLPTSGNQETQYF.

The chain combines TRBV27 with TRBJ1-2; unclear D gene. The CDR3 has 13 amino acids. V lost 2 bases to trimming and J lost 3 bases, with 7 bases between them. The V gene's germline CDR1 is MNHEY and CDR2 SMNVEV (reference sequence). CDR3 sequence reads: CASSLSPDYGYTF. As DNA, the CDR3 is TGTGCCAGCAGTTTAAGTCCAGACTATGGCTACACCTTC.

The V gene is TRBV6-6, the J gene TRBJ1-1; 9 nucleotides match TRBD1. This CDR3 comprises 14 residues. Germline CDR1 is MNHNY and CDR2 is SVGAGI (reference sequence). With 7 bases clipped from V and 6 bases from J, the junction kept 9 bases outside the gene matches. The CDR3 nucleotides are TGTGCCAGCACCAGGACAGGGGTTAGGTCTGAAGCTTTCTTT. Translated: CASTRTGVRSEAFF.